This TCR beta chain was identified during a study of blood T cell repertoires in COVID-19. Study background: COVID-19 samples, acute and convalescent, were from the United States, Italy and Spain. T cells, B-cell-depleted T cells, or PBMCs provided the cDNA or gDNA that served as material.

Authors' analysis steps: Amplification of reference gene primers provided the estimated nucleated cell counts. Here immunoSEQ multiplex PCR was the method, and the copy in TCRdb shows in-frame clones only, minus some. The V and J calls and the clone size are those of that table, but D and trimming were determined from the DNA. The table lists over 250,000 clones, 88% of them singletons. The trim removed 3 bases at V and 2 bases at J, leaving 8 bases unmatched. The CDR3 is made up of 15 amino acids. Germline-derived CDR1 and CDR2 are GTSNPN and SVGIG (reference sequence). This clonotype was obtained from a young woman with acute or convalescent COVID-19. The chain combines TRBV30 with TRBJ2-5; 8 bases match TRBD2. The sequenced sample consisted of peripheral blood. CDR3 protein: CAWSGGATFQETQYF. As DNA, the CDR3 is TGTGCCTGGAGCGGGGGGGCCACCTTTCAAGAGACCCAGTACTTC. The full variable domain, completed using reference TRBV30 and TRBJ2-5, is SQTIHQWPATLVQPVGSPLSLECTVEGTSNPNLYWYRQAAGRGLQLLFYSVGIGQISSEVPQNLSASRPQDRQFILSSKKLLLSDSGFYLCAWSGGATFQETQYFGPGTRLLVL.